This entry lists 13 T cell receptor beta chains sequenced from one sample in a study of identical twins. TCRdb independently ran MiXCR on the 5' RACE reads; one entry per CDR3 protein. Of about 480,000 distinct CDR3 sequences detected, 14% appear once; the ten largest clones hold around 0.57%. These data also featured in a second study, about yellow fever vaccine responses in identical twins.

Sequencing used CD4+ T cells sorted from blood. The receptors were gathered from a woman aged 18-29 years in good health.

This clonotype was found a few times. The gene calls are TRBV11-2 and TRBJ2-7; 7 bases match TRBD2. V trimming: 6 bases; J trimming: 12 bases; junction bases outside the gene matches: 20. The CDR3 runs 15 residues. Per the germline V gene, CDR1 is SGHAT and CDR2 is FQNNGV. The CDR3: CASSSPGLAAQRRYF. DNA of the CDR3: TGTGCCAGCAGTTCCCCAGGGCTAGCGGCCCAACGGAGGTACTTC.

This clonotype was counted only a few times. The chain is built from TRBV18 and TRBJ2-1; TRBD2 agrees at 10 bases. The germline gives CDR1 KGHSH, CDR2 LQKENI. The CDR3 totals 15 residues. V shed 5 bases and J 5 bases; nucleotides not matched to a gene: 6. The CDR3 DNA reads TGTGCCAGCTCATTGCTAGCGGGAGTCGACAATGAGCAGTTCTTC. Residues: CASSLLAGVDNEQFF. Variable domain in full (rest from reference TRBV18 and TRBJ2-1): NAGVMQNPRHLVRRRGQEARLRCSPMKGHSHVYWYRQLPEEGLKFMVYLQKENIIDESGMPKERFSAEFPKEGPSILRIQQVVRGDSAAYFCASSLLAGVDNEQFFGPGTRLTVL.

The sample holds many counts of this clonotype. The rearrangement links TRBV29-1 to TRBJ2-3; 7 bases line up with TRBD1. The CDR3 runs to 13 residues. J lost 3 bases, V lost 4 bases, and 4 bases had no gene match. Germline V gives CDR1 SQVTM, CDR2 ANQGSEA. In DNA, the CDR3 is TGCAGCGTTGGACAGGGTTGGACAGATACGCAGTATTTT. Protein: CSVGQGWTDTQYF.

In its sample, this clonotype was seen a few times. J is TRBJ2-1 and V is TRBV5-6; D remains unclear. CDR3 length: 12 amino acids. Germline V CDR1 and CDR2: SGHDT, YYEEEE. The V end lost 1 base, the J end lost 9 bases, and 8 bases lay between the germline ends. CDR3 sequence reads: CASSLRRSEQFF. CDR3 DNA sequence: TGTGCCAGCAGCTTGAGACGGTCTGAGCAGTTCTTC.

This clonotype was counted between two and nine times. The chain couples TRBV20-1 to TRBJ2-3; 8 bases fit TRBD2. The CDR3 has 15 amino acids. V lost 3 bases and J lost 2; bases outside the gene matches: 7. Germline values: CDR1 DFQATT, CDR2 SNEGSKA (reference sequence). The DNA for the CDR3 is TGCAGTGCTAGTGCCACTAGCGGAGTCACAGATACGCAGTATTTT. Residues: CSASATSGVTDTQYF.

The genes are TRBV5-1 and TRBJ1-1; D uncertain. The CDR3 is 15 amino acids. Germline V gene sequence: CDR1 SGHRS, CDR2 YFSETQ. The V end lost 4 bases, the J end lost 4 bases, and 17 bases lay between the germline ends. The DNA of the CDR3 is TGCGCCAGCAGCCCCGGTCTGTCCATTTTCACTGAAGCTTTCTTT. Translation gives CASSPGLSIFTEAFF.

The chain links TRBV4-3 to TRBJ1-4; no definite D call. The germline V gene has CDR1 LGHNA and CDR2 YSLEER. V lost 3 bases and J lost 7, with 12 bases in between. The CDR3 has 14 amino acids. The CDR3 nucleotides read TGCGCCAGCAGCCAGACTATCCCCGGTGAAAAACTGTTTTTT. It specifies CASSQTIPGEKLFF.

The rearrangement uses TRBV28 and TRBJ2-1; a possible D gene is TRBD1 (6 bases). The V and J ends lost 5 bases and 9 bases respectively, with 14 bases between them. From germline, CDR1 is MDHEN and CDR2 SYDVKM. The CDR3 length is 13 residues. The CDR3 region has the DNA TGTGCCAGCAGTGTTACAAGGGGGAGTGAGCAGTTCTTC. This encodes CASSVTRGSEQFF. The full variable domain, in which reference TRBV28 and TRBJ2-1 provide the parts outside the CDR3, is DVKVTQSSRYLVKRTGEKVFLECVQDMDHENMFWYRQDPGLGLRLIYFSYDVKMKEKGDIPEGYSVSREKKERFSLILESASTNQTSMYLCASSVTRGSEQFFGPGTRLTVL.

V and J are TRBV10-2 and TRBJ2-1; D remains ambiguous. The V end lost 6 bases, the J end lost 4 bases, and 25 bases lay between the germline ends. The CDR3 spans 18 residues. Germline CDR1 is WSHSY and CDR2 is SAAADI. The CDR3 spells CASSPLLAETYPYNEQFF. CDR3 DNA: TGCGCCAGCAGCCCTCTGTTAGCAGAAACCTACCCTTACAATGAGCAGTTCTTC.

The V gene is TRBV7-9, the J gene TRBJ2-3, with TRBD2 matching 9 bases. Germline trimming cut 1 base from V and 5 bases from J; bases unmatched to any gene: 4. The CDR3 loop spans 15 amino acids. Germline V gene lookup returns CDR1 SEHNR and CDR2 FQNEAQ (reference sequence). The CDR3 DNA reads as TGTGCCAGCAGCTTAGGGCGGGAGGGGAGAGATACGCAGTATTTT. It encodes CASSLGREGRDTQYF.

The V call is TRBV5-1, the J call TRBJ2-3; 9 nucleotides match TRBD1. Germline CDR1 SGHRS, CDR2 YFSETQ. The CDR3 is made up of 15 amino acids. Trimming cost V 3 bases and J 5 bases; bases outside gene matches: 7. Written as DNA, the CDR3 is TGCGCCAGCAGCTGGGGGGACAGGGATAGAGATACGCAGTATTTT. Its translation: CASSWGDRDRDTQYF. Full variable domain (missing parts from reference TRBV5-1 and TRBJ2-3): KAGVTQTPRYLIKTRGQQVTLSCSPISGHRSVSWYQQTPGQGLQFLFEYFSETQRNKGNFPGRFSGRQFSNSRSEMNVSTLELGDSALYLCASSWGDRDRDTQYFGPGTRLTVL.

This clonotype was counted between two and nine times. The rearrangement joins TRBV5-1 to TRBJ2-1; D is unclear. The CDR3 runs 15 residues. V lost 0 bases, J lost 3 bases, and 10 bases lay in between. Germline V CDR1 and CDR2: SGHRS, YFSETQ. DNA of the CDR3: TGCGCCAGCAGCTTGGTGCCAGATGTCTACAATGAGCAGTTCTTC. Protein sequence: CASSLVPDVYNEQFF. Looking up the rest from reference TRBV5-1 and TRBJ2-1 gives the full variable domain: KAGVTQTPRYLIKTRGQQVTLSCSPISGHRSVSWYQQTPGQGLQFLFEYFSETQRNKGNFPGRFSGRQFSNSRSEMNVSTLELGDSALYLCASSLVPDVYNEQFFGPGTRLTVL.

This clonotype appeared many times. The chain employs TRBV6-1 and TRBJ2-5; TRBD1 agrees at 7 bases. This CDR3 region has 14 residues. J was trimmed by 3 bases and V by 6 bases; bases with no gene match: 7. Germline values: CDR1 MNHNS, CDR2 SASEGT. CDR3 in amino acids: CASRRQGVKETQYF. CDR3 nucleotide sequence: TGTGCCAGCAGACGACAGGGTGTTAAAGAGACCCAGTACTTC.